This T cell receptor (beta chain) came from a study of human T cells and chemical hapten exposure. From the RACE reads, TCRdb called clonotypes with MiXCR, one entry per CDR3 protein. The sample holds 70,000 to 75,000 distinct CDR3 sequences, approximately 29% seen once. Time point here: patch test 1, 2 weeks after DPC sensitization. Treatment described: therapeutic diphenylcyclopropenone sensitization with weekly scalp DPC. The CDR3 consists of 15 residues. V was clipped by 3 bases and J by 5 bases; unmatched bases: 5. This chain links TRBV12-3 or TRBV12-4 with TRBJ2-3, with 10 positions matching TRBD2. This TCR was sampled from a man in his forties with alopecia areata. Some clones in this sample may be carry-over from other donors' samples. Sequencing used whole blood, obtained in connection with sensitization to the hapten diphenylcyclopropenone (DPC). CDR3 nucleotide sequence: TGTGCCAGCAGTTTGCGGCTAGCGGGAGTAGATACGCAGTATTTT. Amino acids: CASSLRLAGVDTQYF.